These T cell receptor beta chains were read from a single sample in a study of cytomegalovirus exposure and HLA in healthy donors. Only in-frame clones appear in the TCRdb table, and some are missing; sequencing was by immunoSEQ multiplex PCR. The data contain about 190,000 clones, around nine tenths of them seen just once; the ten biggest clones take up around 1.5%. Sequencing was done on a sample of PBMCs. The origin of the receptors is a woman in her late teens or twenties in good health and CMV-seronegative. The CDR3 runs from the conserved cysteine through the conserved F or W. The order of the fields is J gene, V gene, clone size, D gene, CDR3 protein, CDR3 DNA. The D gene is left open where the match is weak. Some rows have no size entry. The others give once, few or many, or a class for an expanded clone.

J gene: TRBJ2-7; V gene: TRBV5-1; clone size: once; D gene: TRBD1; CDR3 protein: CASSLGGTVFAYEQYF; CDR3 DNA: TGCGCCAGCAGCTTGGGTGGGACAGTATTCGCCTACGAGCAGTACTTC
J gene: TRBJ1-2; V gene: TRBV7-9; clone size: NA; D gene: NA; CDR3 protein: CASSLDSYGYTF; CDR3 DNA: TGTGCCAGCAGCTTGGACAGCTATGGCTACACCTTC
J gene: TRBJ1-5; V gene: TRBV4-1; clone size: NA; D gene: NA; CDR3 protein: CASSQSPTLRGSNQPQHF; CDR3 DNA: TGCGCCAGCAGCCAAAGCCCAACGCTAAGGGGAAGCAATCAGCCCCAGCATTTT
J gene: TRBJ1-4; V gene: TRBV5-1; clone size: NA; D gene: TRBD1; CDR3 protein: CASSLGQGKNRGEKLFF; CDR3 DNA: TGCGCCAGCAGCTTGGGACAGGGGAAAAATAGGGGAGAAAAACTGTTTTTT
J gene: TRBJ1-1; V gene: TRBV5-1; clone size: NA; D gene: NA; CDR3 protein: CASSLGLDSTEAFF; CDR3 DNA: TGCGCCAGCAGCTTGGGCCTTGACAGCACTGAAGCTTTCTTT
J gene: TRBJ2-2; V gene: TRBV4-1; clone size: few; D gene: NA; CDR3 protein: CASSQSPRGTTGSGTGELFF; CDR3 DNA: TGCGCCAGCAGCCAATCTCCTCGGGGGACGACAGGGTCGGGCACCGGGGAGCTGTTTTTT
J gene: TRBJ1-2; V gene: TRBV18; clone size: NA; D gene: NA; CDR3 protein: CASSPRGGLEGYTF; CDR3 DNA: TGTGCCAGCTCACCACGGGGGGGATTGGAGGGCTACACCTTC
J gene: TRBJ2-5; V gene: TRBV18; clone size: NA; D gene: NA; CDR3 protein: CASSQGAVETQYF; CDR3 DNA: TGTGCCAGCTCGCAAGGGGCGGTAGAGACCCAGTACTTC
J gene: TRBJ2-1; V gene: TRBV21-1; clone size: NA; D gene: NA; CDR3 protein: CASPARGETSSYNEQFF; CDR3 DNA: TGTGCCAGCCCAGCCCGCGGGGAAACGAGCTCCTACAATGAGCAGTTCTTC
J gene: TRBJ2-3; V gene: TRBV5-5; clone size: NA; D gene: NA; CDR3 protein: CASSLHGEYTDTQYF; CDR3 DNA: TGTGCCAGCAGCTTGCACGGGGAGTACACAGATACGCAGTATTTT
J gene: TRBJ2-7; V gene: TRBV27; clone size: few; D gene: NA; CDR3 protein: CASSSSYEQYF; CDR3 DNA: TGTGCCAGCAGTTCTTCCTACGAGCAGTACTTC
J gene: TRBJ2-3; V gene: TRBV25-1; clone size: NA; D gene: TRBD2; CDR3 protein: CASSGWTSGTTDTQYF; CDR3 DNA: TGTGCCAGCAGTGGATGGACTAGCGGGACAACAGATACGCAGTATTTT
J gene: TRBJ2-7; V gene: TRBV25-1; clone size: NA; D gene: TRBD2; CDR3 protein: CASSGGGRGGSSYEQYF; CDR3 DNA: TGTGCCAGCAGTGGGGGTGGGCGGGGGGGTTCCTCCTACGAGCAGTACTTC
J gene: TRBJ1-2; V gene: TRBV4-1; clone size: NA; D gene: TRBD1; CDR3 protein: CASSQDRATGGLYGYTF; CDR3 DNA: TGCGCCAGCAGCCAAGATCGTGCGACAGGGGGCCTTTATGGCTACACCTTC
J gene: TRBJ2-7; V gene: TRBV6-5; clone size: NA; D gene: TRBD1; CDR3 protein: CASSLGTGDDYEQYF; CDR3 DNA: TGTGCCAGCAGTCTCGGGACAGGCGACGACTACGAGCAGTACTTC
J gene: TRBJ2-6; V gene: TRBV6-1; clone size: once; D gene: NA; CDR3 protein: CASRSHTSGANVLTF; CDR3 DNA: TGTGCCAGCAGGTCCCACACCTCTGGGGCCAACGTCCTGACTTTC
J gene: TRBJ1-1; V gene: TRBV18; clone size: few; D gene: TRBD1; CDR3 protein: CASSPRTGENTEAFF; CDR3 DNA: TGTGCCAGCTCACCGAGGACAGGGGAGAACACTGAAGCTTTCTTT
J gene: TRBJ2-7; V gene: TRBV6-1; clone size: NA; D gene: TRBD1; CDR3 protein: CASRRGQGAYEQYF; CDR3 DNA: TGTGCCAGCAGACGGGGACAGGGGGCCTACGAGCAGTACTTC
J gene: TRBJ1-5; V gene: TRBV11-2; clone size: NA; D gene: NA; CDR3 protein: CASSTYGQPQHF; CDR3 DNA: TGTGCCAGCAGCACTTACGGTCAGCCCCAGCATTTT
J gene: TRBJ2-7; V gene: TRBV5-4; clone size: few; D gene: TRBD1; CDR3 protein: CASSLWTGHYEQYF; CDR3 DNA: TGTGCCAGCAGCTTGTGGACAGGCCACTACGAGCAGTACTTC
J gene: TRBJ1-5; V gene: TRBV5-8; clone size: NA; D gene: TRBD1; CDR3 protein: CASSYRDRGDQPQHF; CDR3 DNA: TGTGCCAGCAGCTACCGGGACAGGGGAGATCAGCCCCAGCATTTT
J gene: TRBJ2-7; V gene: TRBV5-8; clone size: NA; D gene: TRBD2; CDR3 protein: CASSWATSGPYEQYF; CDR3 DNA: TGTGCCAGCAGCTGGGCGACTAGCGGCCCCTACGAGCAGTACTTC
J gene: TRBJ2-1; V gene: TRBV9; clone size: NA; D gene: TRBD2; CDR3 protein: CASSPPSSGYNEQFF; CDR3 DNA: TGTGCCAGTTCTCCCCCGTCTAGCGGTTACAATGAGCAGTTCTTC
J gene: TRBJ2-6; V gene: TRBV7-6; clone size: once; D gene: NA; CDR3 protein: CASSLALAIAGANVLTF; CDR3 DNA: TGTGCCAGCAGCTTAGCGCTCGCCATAGCGGGGGCCAACGTCCTGACTTTC
J gene: TRBJ1-5; V gene: TRBV7-2; clone size: NA; D gene: NA; CDR3 protein: CASSPTIRQFNQPQHF; CDR3 DNA: TGTGCCAGCAGCCCGACCATACGACAGTTTAATCAGCCCCAGCATTTT
J gene: TRBJ1-5; V gene: TRBV6-5; clone size: NA; D gene: TRBD1; CDR3 protein: CASRATGGGQPQHF; CDR3 DNA: TGTGCCAGCAGAGCGACAGGGGGCGGTCAGCCCCAGCATTTT
J gene: TRBJ2-1; V gene: TRBV13; clone size: NA; D gene: TRBD2; CDR3 protein: CASSLYLAGGPGEQFF; CDR3 DNA: TGTGCCAGCAGCCTATACCTAGCGGGAGGGCCTGGGGAGCAGTTCTTC
J gene: TRBJ2-5; V gene: TRBV10-3; clone size: NA; D gene: NA; CDR3 protein: CAISDTAATETQYF; CDR3 DNA: TGTGCCATCAGTGATACAGCGGCGACAGAGACCCAGTACTTC
J gene: TRBJ2-5; V gene: TRBV27; clone size: NA; D gene: TRBD1; CDR3 protein: CASSLRQGQGTQYF; CDR3 DNA: TGTGCCAGCAGTTTAAGACAGGGCCAAGGGACCCAGTACTTC
J gene: TRBJ2-5; V gene: TRBV5-1; clone size: NA; D gene: TRBD1; CDR3 protein: CASSLEGRGHETQYF; CDR3 DNA: TGCGCCAGCAGCTTGGAGGGCAGGGGGCACGAGACCCAGTACTTC
J gene: TRBJ1-1; V gene: TRBV5-4; clone size: NA; D gene: NA; CDR3 protein: CASRVTGSPMNTEAFF; CDR3 DNA: TGTGCCAGCAGGGTCACAGGGAGCCCCATGAACACTGAAGCTTTCTTT
J gene: TRBJ1-5; V gene: TRBV6-6; clone size: NA; D gene: NA; CDR3 protein: CASSYSMQGGQPQHF; CDR3 DNA: TGTGCCAGCAGTTACTCGATGCAGGGAGGCCAGCCCCAGCATTTT
J gene: TRBJ2-1; V gene: TRBV29-1; clone size: NA; D gene: TRBD2; CDR3 protein: CSAVLAGQHEQFF; CDR3 DNA: TGCAGCGCTGTACTAGCGGGACAACATGAGCAGTTCTTC
J gene: TRBJ2-3; V gene: TRBV29-1; clone size: NA; D gene: NA; CDR3 protein: CSVEGGALNTQYF; CDR3 DNA: TGCAGCGTTGAAGGCGGGGCCTTAAATACGCAGTATTTT
J gene: TRBJ2-7; V gene: TRBV7-2; clone size: NA; D gene: TRBD1; CDR3 protein: CASSSRDRGPRYEQYF; CDR3 DNA: TGTGCCAGCAGCTCCCGGGACAGGGGCCCCCGATACGAGCAGTACTTC
J gene: TRBJ2-1; V gene: TRBV6-5; clone size: NA; D gene: TRBD1; CDR3 protein: CASRATGGSGVF; CDR3 DNA: TGTGCCAGCAGAGCCACAGGGGGCTCAGGGGTCTTC
J gene: TRBJ1-5; V gene: TRBV2; clone size: NA; D gene: TRBD1; CDR3 protein: CASSEQGGNEPQHF; CDR3 DNA: TGTGCCAGCAGTGAACAGGGGGGAAATGAGCCCCAGCATTTT
J gene: TRBJ2-5; V gene: TRBV10-3; clone size: NA; D gene: NA; CDR3 protein: CAISAGDRETQYF; CDR3 DNA: TGTGCCATCAGTGCGGGGGACCGAGAGACCCAGTACTTC
J gene: TRBJ1-1; V gene: TRBV7-3; clone size: NA; D gene: TRBD1; CDR3 protein: CASSLGTANTEAFF; CDR3 DNA: TGTGCCAGCAGCTTAGGGACAGCGAACACTGAAGCTTTCTTT
J gene: TRBJ2-5; V gene: TRBV11-3; clone size: NA; D gene: NA; CDR3 protein: CASSFLVAGNGQTQYF; CDR3 DNA: TGTGCCAGCAGCTTTTTAGTAGCCGGGAATGGTCAGACCCAGTACTTC
J gene: TRBJ2-5; V gene: TRBV2; clone size: NA; D gene: NA; CDR3 protein: CASSRDSQETQYF; CDR3 DNA: TGTGCCAGCAGCCGTGACAGCCAAGAGACCCAGTACTTC
J gene: TRBJ1-6; V gene: TRBV4-1; clone size: NA; D gene: NA; CDR3 protein: CASSQDTLSSYNSPLHF; CDR3 DNA: TGCGCCAGCAGCCAAGATACGCTAAGCTCCTATAATTCACCCCTCCACTTT
J gene: TRBJ2-7; V gene: TRBV29-1; clone size: NA; D gene: NA; CDR3 protein: CSVEVNRYEQYF; CDR3 DNA: TGCAGCGTTGAGGTAAACAGGTACGAGCAGTACTTC
J gene: TRBJ2-7; V gene: TRBV27; clone size: NA; D gene: NA; CDR3 protein: CASSTSSYEQYF; CDR3 DNA: TGTGCCAGCAGTACCAGCTCCTACGAGCAGTACTTC
J gene: TRBJ2-7; V gene: TRBV5-5; clone size: NA; D gene: TRBD2; CDR3 protein: CASRRTSGGVYEQYF; CDR3 DNA: TGTGCCAGCAGAAGGACTAGCGGGGGGGTCTACGAGCAGTACTTC